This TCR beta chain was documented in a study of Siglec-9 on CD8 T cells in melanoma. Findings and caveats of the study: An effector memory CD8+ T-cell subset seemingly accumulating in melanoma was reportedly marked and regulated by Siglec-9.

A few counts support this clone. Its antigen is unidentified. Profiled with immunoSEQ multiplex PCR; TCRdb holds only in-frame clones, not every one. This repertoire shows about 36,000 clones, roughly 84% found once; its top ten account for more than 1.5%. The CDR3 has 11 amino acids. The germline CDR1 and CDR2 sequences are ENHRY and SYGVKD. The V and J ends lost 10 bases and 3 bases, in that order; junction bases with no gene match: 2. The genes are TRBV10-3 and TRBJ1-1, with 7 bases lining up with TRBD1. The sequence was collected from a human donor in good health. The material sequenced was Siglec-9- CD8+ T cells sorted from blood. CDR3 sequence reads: CATQGDTEAFF. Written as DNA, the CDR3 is TGTGCCACCCAGGGGGACACTGAAGCTTTCTTT.